This note documents a single T cell receptor (beta chain) sequence. As yet, its antigen is unknown. The sample comes from a study of cytomegalovirus exposure and HLA in healthy donors. Overall study: A previous analysis identified about 110 million unique TCR beta sequences derived from about 180 million T cells. In terms of ancestry, the Caucasian-associated cluster contained roughly four fifths of the roughly 400 genotyped donors.

Study-wide points: Being productive about 87% or about 30% of the time was typical of most TCR beta V segments in an earlier analysis. It was approximately 150 TCR beta chains that were listed as cytomegalovirus-associated.

The germline gives CDR1 SGHRS, CDR2 YFSETQ. The CDR3 is 15 residues long. After removal of 3 bases from V and 6 bases from J, the junction contained 6 bases not matched to a gene. The PCR ran on 60 Vbeta and 13 Jbeta primers. Method: immunoSEQ multiplex PCR; TCRdb's copy keeps in-frame clones and lacks some. Of about 76,000 clones listed, roughly 76% are singletons. The J gene is TRBJ2-3, the V gene TRBV5-1; 11 nucleotides align to TRBD1. Sequencing was carried out using PBMCs. This receptor was identified in a male donor in good health and CMV-seropositive. This chain's CDR3 is CASSSTGTGGDTQYF. CDR3 DNA: TGCGCCAGCAGCTCAACCGGGACAGGGGGTGATACGCAGTATTTT. The whole variable domain, filled in from reference TRBV5-1 and TRBJ2-3, reads KAGVTQTPRYLIKTRGQQVTLSCSPISGHRSVSWYQQTPGQGLQFLFEYFSETQRNKGNFPGRFSGRQFSNSRSEMNVSTLELGDSALYLCASSSTGTGGDTQYFGPGTRLTVL.